The T cell receptor (beta chain) described here comes from a study of PD-1 blockade in classical Hodgkin lymphoma. All patients experienced relapse after autologous stem cell transplantation, and brentuximab vedotin exposure was variable. TCRdb's table, derived via immunoSEQ multiplex PCR, lists solely in-frame clones and lacks some. The sample gives around 20,000 clones, about two thirds of which show up once; more than 5% is in the top ten. CDR1 and CDR2 (germline): MDHEN, SYDVKM. The CDR3 length is 14 residues. Unmatched junction bases numbered 2, after V lost 1 base and J lost 5 bases. The TCR was taken from a human donor with classical Hodgkin lymphoma. Sequencing was performed on peripheral blood mononuclear cells (PBMCs), taken at baseline. The genes are TRBV28 and TRBJ2-3, with TRBD2 matching 8 bases. The CDR3 DNA sequence: TGTGCCAGCAGTTTATATAGCGGGAAAGATACGCAGTATTTT. Its translation is CASSLYSGKDTQYF.